This TCR beta chain was retrieved from a study of blood T cell repertoires in COVID-19. Study at large: The samples span acute and convalescent COVID-19 from the United States, Italy and Spain. PBMCs, B-cell-depleted T cells, or T cells provided the cDNA or gDNA that made up the material.

The CDR3 is 13 amino acids. From germline, CDR1 is MNHEY and CDR2 SMNVEV (reference sequence). V was clipped by 5 bases and J by 9 bases; unmatched bases: 10. At least ten counts were recorded for this clone. TCRdb's copy holds only in-frame clones and misses some; the assay was immunoSEQ multiplex PCR. Among around 99,000 clones, 75% to 90% were seen once, and the ten largest hold 15% to 20%. Sequences were obtained from peripheral blood. The chain uses TRBV27 and TRBJ2-7; TRBD1 aligns across 7 bases. The receptor was isolated from a woman aged 60 to 75 with acute or convalescent COVID-19. In nucleotides, the CDR3 is TGTGCCAGCAGTCCCGAGACCGACAGGGCGCAGTACTTC. It encodes CASSPETDRAQYF.